This T cell receptor beta chain was observed in a study of OX40 agonist ivuxolimab in advanced cancers. Study at large: Partial responses were achieved by three patients, one with hepatocellular carcinoma and two with cutaneous melanoma.

The protocol was immunoSEQ multiplex PCR, while the TCRdb copy is restricted to in-frame clones and leaves out a portion. The data show about 36,000 clones, more than 60% seen once. The CDR3 contains 14 residues. Trimming took off 3 bases at V and 3 bases at J, with 9 bases between the two ends. The germline V gene encodes CDR1 KGHSH and CDR2 LQKENI. The sample here was CD4+ or CD8+ T cells sorted from blood, taken in a trial of the OX40 agonist ivuxolimab. The chain has TRBV18 and TRBJ2-4, with D maybe TRBD1 (6 bases). This sequence was found in an adult with an advanced solid tumor such as melanoma, head and neck, liver or kidney cancer. The CDR3 here is CASSPKGDKNIQYF. In nucleotides, the CDR3 is TGTGCCAGCTCACCTAAGGGGGACAAAAACATTCAGTACTTC.